This T cell receptor beta chain is drawn from a study of blood T cell repertoires in COVID-19 (dated by TCRdb to 2019 to 2021). Regarding the study in general: Collaborator samples came from the United States, Italy and Spain and covered acute and convalescent phases of COVID-19. Samples came from the ongoing ImmuneRACE study (first 160 participants) plus 1,254 subjects from 6 global collaborators. Subjects who had been exposed to COVID-19, were actively infected with it, or had recovered from it provided the deeply sampled blood TCRbeta repertoires that made up the dataset. Where HLA class I and class II types were available, the types were taken from metadata supplied by the sample provider, not from assay-based typing. The prospective study material was composed of cDNA or gDNA derived from T cells, B-cell-depleted T cells, or PBMCs. Nearly every sample came with metadata listing a de-identified subject ID, COVID-19 status, age in years and sex. A freely available public database, intended as a resource for researchers studying the immune response to SARS-CoV-2, is where the repertoires were released.

TCRbeta CDR3 regions were amplified from genomic DNA by means of the immunoSEQ Assay, a bias-controlled multiplex PCR. For the original study's pipeline: The number of nucleated cells in each sample was estimated by amplification of reference gene primers within the assay. To quantify the absolute abundance of each unique TCRbeta CDR3 rearrangement, sequence reads were collapsed and filtered. For each sample, productive Simpson clonality was calculated by taking the square root of Simpson's diversity index across productive rearrangements. TCRdb stores this immuneACCESS table with in-frame sequences only. Part of the clones is absent; in the studies checked, under half of the shortfall reflects unresolved V genes, and no reason is known for the rest. V and J calls plus clone size are reproduced from that table; the DNA served to infer D and trimming. This sample has fewer than 70,000 clones in its table, and around 92% of those were observed once. 4.5% to 5.5% of the sample is taken by the ten largest.

Broader findings and caveats from the paper: How much clinical and demographic metadata was included differed by source and by participant, and the metadata was provided uncurated.

At the junction V is shortened by 2 bases and J by 7 bases; bases outside the gene matches: 3. Taken from cysteine to phenylalanine, the CDR3 has 15 residues. The CDR3 DNA has 45 bases and is translated from base 1. CDR1 KGHSH and CDR2 LQKENI were looked up in the germline V gene. Collaborating institutions collected whole blood in K2EDTA tubes following their own protocols. For TCRbeta analysis, collaborators shipped samples in one of three forms: frozen whole blood, isolated PBMCs, or DNA extracted from either of those sample types. Remarks on this clone: Its antigen has not been determined. Base qualities are not provided; no much larger clone lies one nucleotide away.

The source of this sequence is a man aged 50 or older with active COVID-19. Sequenced: peripheral blood. The chain is made from TRBV18 and TRBJ1-6; the junction holds 9 bases that match TRBD1. Read as DNA, the sequence is TGTGCCAGCTCACCAGACAGGGGGTGGAATTCACCCCTCCACTTT. The resulting protein is CASSPDRGWNSPLHF.